This T cell receptor beta chain was observed in a study of blood T cell repertoires in COVID-19. The method was immunoSEQ multiplex PCR; TCRdb's version includes in-frame clones alone and lacks a portion of them. The sample lists 170,000 or so clones; over 75% were seen once. V was clipped by 6 bases and J by 4 bases; unmatched bases: 7. Germline V CDR1 and CDR2: SNHLY, FYNNEI. The CDR3 loop spans 15 amino acids. This TCR derives from a woman in her forties or fifties who had recovered from COVID-19. Sequenced material: PBMCs or T cells enriched from blood (not recorded which). The chain employs TRBV2 and TRBJ1-1; 11 positions match TRBD1. CDR3 bases: TGTGCCAGCAGAGGGACAGGGGGGAGGAGCACTGAAGCTTTCTTT. It codes for CASRGTGGRSTEAFF.